This entry lists 25 T cell receptor beta chains sequenced from one sample in a study of T cell changes during pregnancy in multiple sclerosis. Only in-frame clones appear in the TCRdb table, and some are missing; sequencing was by immunoSEQ multiplex PCR. The table lists about 75,000 clones, over 80% of them singletons. The sample was CD4+ T cells from peripheral blood mononuclear cells, taken before pregnancy. The receptors were gathered from a female donor with multiple sclerosis, enrolled in a pregnancy study.

The V call is TRBV28, the J call TRBJ2-3; D might be TRBD2 (6 bases). Trimming took off 3 bases at V and 10 bases at J, with 26 bases between the two ends. CDR1 is MDHEN and CDR2 is SYDVKM in the germline V gene. The CDR3 sequence is 17 residues long. CDR3 region: CASSFGGPTSRPGAQYF. DNA for the CDR3: TGTGCCAGCAGTTTCGGGGGACCGACGTCGCGTCCCGGGGCGCAGTATTTT.

The CDR3 spells CASSLAGGEGYTF. The CDR3 coding sequence is TGTGCCAGCAGCTTGGCAGGGGGCGAAGGCTACACCTTC. V and J are TRBV5-4 and TRBJ1-2; 8 bases are a match to TRBD1. V shed 0 bases and J 8 bases; nucleotides not matched to a gene: 3. Germline V gives CDR1 SGHNT, CDR2 YYREEE (reference sequence). There are 13 residues in the CDR3.

This clone was picked up one time. This rearrangement joins TRBV11-2 to TRBJ2-2; a weak D match, TRBD2 (5 bases). Per the germline V gene, CDR1 is SGHAT and CDR2 is FQNNGV. The CDR3 extends over 13 amino acids. The germline V and J ends were trimmed by 5 bases and 5 bases, with 9 bases remaining between them. The CDR3 nucleotides are TGTGCCAGCAGCCAGAGGGAGACCGGGGAGCTGTTTTTT. Translation: CASSQRETGELFF.

To note about this clone: The junction and the germline gene differ at one end; a read error may be behind it. V is TRBV20-1 and J is TRBJ2-1, with 7 bases matching TRBD2. This CDR3 has 11 residues. In germline, CDR1 is DFQATT, CDR2 SNEGSKA (reference sequence). The CDR3 bases are TGCAGTGTTTACGGGACTACGAGTCGACTCTTC. Its protein product is CSVYGTTSRLF.

The table lists this clone with a count of one. CDR3 bases: TGTGCCTGGAGTGTGGAAGCGGGAGGGGTGAGCTCCTACGAGCAGTACTTC. Protein: CAWSVEAGGVSSYEQYF. The chain recombines TRBV30 with TRBJ2-7; 10 bases match TRBD2. The V segment lost 0 bases and the J segment 0 bases; nucleotides outside the gene matches: 8. The CDR3 is made up of 17 amino acids. CDR1 and CDR2 (germline): GTSNPN, SVGIG (reference sequence).

This clone has only a few counts. The rearrangement links TRBV30 to TRBJ1-1, with a tentative D call TRBD1 (6 bases). CDR1 is GTSNPN and CDR2 is SVGIG in the germline V gene (reference sequence). CDR3 length: 12 residues. V was clipped by 5 bases and J by 4 bases, with 11 bases between them. CDR3 region: CAWWRGGTEAFF. CDR3 DNA: TGTGCCTGGTGGAGGGGGGGCACTGAAGCTTTCTTT. Full variable domain (rest looked up from reference TRBV30 and TRBJ1-1): SQTIHQWPATLVQPVGSPLSLECTVEGTSNPNLYWYRQAAGRGLQLLFYSVGIGQISSEVPQNLSASRPQDRQFILSSKKLLLSDSGFYLCAWWRGGTEAFFGQGTRLTVV.

This rearrangement joins TRBV7-7 to TRBJ1-5; possibly TRBD1 for D (6 bases). V shed 6 bases and J shed 5 bases, with 20 bases lying between them. Germline loops: CDR1 SSHAT, CDR2 FNYEAQ (reference sequence). There are 16 residues in the CDR3. The CDR3 reads CASRYRTEEYHQPQHF. In nucleotides, the CDR3 is TGTGCCAGCAGATACCGGACAGAGGAGTATCATCAGCCCCAGCATTTT.

The gene calls are TRBV11-3 and TRBJ2-5; D gene unclear. There are 15 residues in the CDR3. Germline values: CDR1 SGHNT, CDR2 YENEEA. Trimming shortened V by 1 base and J by 5 bases, and 14 bases separated the two germline ends. The CDR3 spells CASSLGQHTGETQYF. The CDR3 coding sequence is TGTGCCAGCAGCTTAGGTCAGCACACGGGTGAGACCCAGTACTTC.

This clone came up once. The gene calls are TRBV27 and TRBJ1-1; 8 nucleotides match TRBD1. The germline V gene encodes CDR1 MNHEY and CDR2 SMNVEV (reference sequence). V shed 5 bases, J shed 0 bases, and the junction held 8 bases outside the gene matches. The CDR3 loop spans 16 amino acids. In DNA form, the CDR3 reads TGTGCCAGCAGTCTGGGACAGGCAGGGGTGAACACTGAAGCTTTCTTT. Encoded protein: CASSLGQAGVNTEAFF.

This rearrangement joins TRBV19 to TRBJ1-1; D is unclear. V lost 3 bases and J 4 bases, leaving 9 bases between the germline ends. This CDR3 has 13 amino acids. The germline CDR1 and CDR2 sequences are LNHDA and SQIVND (reference sequence). This chain's CDR3 is CASSMRSGTEAFF. In nucleotides, the CDR3 is TGTGCCAGTAGTATGAGATCCGGCACTGAAGCTTTCTTT.

This clone was seen once. The rearrangement joins TRBV28 to TRBJ2-1; 7 bases are a match to TRBD1. The CDR3 has 15 amino acids. V shed 5 bases and J 6 bases; nucleotides not matched to a gene: 10. Germline CDR1 reads MDHEN; CDR2 reads SYDVKM. In DNA form, the CDR3 reads TGTGCCAGCAGTCTCGCGGACAGGATGTTCAATGAGCAGTTCTTC. This codes for CASSLADRMFNEQFF.

This clone was counted a few times. The chain is built from TRBV7-9 and TRBJ1-3; D is unclear. Germline CDR1 SEHNR, CDR2 FQNEAQ (reference sequence). V lost 2 bases, J lost 2 bases, and 13 bases lay in between. This CDR3 is built from 16 residues. CDR3 DNA sequence: TGTGCCAGCAGCTTAAGAAGTGAGATGACTGGAAACACCATATATTTT. As protein: CASSLRSEMTGNTIYF.

The chain carries TRBV30 and TRBJ2-1; 7 nucleotides agree with TRBD2. Germline lookup yields CDR1 GTSNPN and CDR2 SVGIG (reference sequence). J was trimmed by 3 bases and V by 1 base; bases with no gene match: 0. The CDR3 runs to 13 residues. The CDR3 DNA follows: TGTGCCTGGAGTGGGGGGGGCTACAATGAGCAGTTCTTC. This codes for CAWSGGGYNEQFF.

This clone has more than one count but fewer than ten. CDR3 coding DNA: TGTGCCAGCAGTTTATCGTTACCGGGACAGCGAGACTATGGCTACACCTTC. It yields the protein CASSLSLPGQRDYGYTF. This chain links TRBV28 with TRBJ1-2; 7 bases fit TRBD1. After removal of 1 base from V and 3 bases from J, the junction contained 11 bases not matched to a gene. This CDR3 contains 17 residues. Germline V gene lookup returns CDR1 MDHEN and CDR2 SYDVKM.

The chain joins TRBV12-5 to TRBJ2-7; 10 bases are a match to TRBD2. This CDR3 contains 15 residues. Germline CDR1 reads LGHNT; CDR2 reads FRNRAP. J gave up 5 bases and V 2 bases, and 6 bases lay outside the gene matches. The CDR3 DNA reads as TGTGCTAGTGGTTTGAGAAGCGGGGGGGCCGACGAGCAGTACTTC. Its protein is CASGLRSGGADEQYF.

This clone was observed a single time. The CDR3 DNA reads TGTGCCAGCAGCGTAGGAACCGGGGGTCTAGCGGGGGGAAGGGGAGATACGCAGTATTTT. It yields the protein CASSVGTGGLAGGRGDTQYF. This chain joins TRBV9 and TRBJ2-3, with 11 bases aligning to TRBD2. The CDR3 is 20 amino acids. Germline V CDR1 and CDR2: SGDLS, YYNGEE. V lost 0 bases and J lost 5; bases outside the gene matches: 17.

The chain has TRBV4-2 and TRBJ2-2; 8 nucleotides align to TRBD2. Trimming at V came to 0 bases and at J to 2 bases, leaving 5 bases not matched to a gene. The CDR3 is made up of 17 amino acids. Germline values: CDR1 LGHNA, CDR2 YNFKEQ. The DNA of the CDR3 is TGTGCCAGCAGCCAAGATCTGGCGGGAGGAAACACCGGGGAGCTGTTTTTT. This sequence encodes CASSQDLAGGNTGELFF.

The gene calls are TRBV7-9 and TRBJ2-3; tentative D call: TRBD1 (5 bases). Trimming stripped 6 bases from V and 3 bases from J, with 13 bases between. This CDR3 comprises 14 residues. Germline V gene lookup returns CDR1 SEHNR and CDR2 FQNEAQ (reference sequence). CDR3 residues: CASRLGHVTDTQYF. CDR3 coding DNA: TGTGCCAGCAGATTGGGGCATGTGACAGATACGCAGTATTTT.

This clone was picked up a small number of times. The chain links TRBV9 to TRBJ1-6; perhaps TRBD1 as D (5 bases). This CDR3 is built from 15 residues. Deletions cut 3 bases from V and 8 bases from J, with 15 bases between. From germline, CDR1 is SGDLS and CDR2 YYNGEE. This CDR3 reads CASSGSRTPDSPLHF. DNA for the CDR3: TGTGCCAGCAGCGGATCACGGACACCAGATTCACCCCTCCACTTT.

This sequence joins TRBV28 and TRBJ2-1; 8 nucleotides match TRBD2. CDR3 length: 15 amino acids. V shed 2 bases, J shed 4 bases, and the junction held 4 bases outside the gene matches. Germline-derived CDR1 and CDR2 are MDHEN and SYDVKM. The CDR3 DNA sequence: TGTGCCAGCAGTTTACAGCGGGGGTTATACAATGAGCAGTTCTTC. Its translation is CASSLQRGLYNEQFF. Full variable domain (remainder filled in from reference TRBV28 and TRBJ2-1): DVKVTQSSRYLVKRTGEKVFLECVQDMDHENMFWYRQDPGLGLRLIYFSYDVKMKEKGDIPEGYSVSREKKERFSLILESASTNQTSMYLCASSLQRGLYNEQFFGPGTRLTVL.

The chain links TRBV7-9 to TRBJ2-3, with D uncertain. Germline loops: CDR1 SEHNR, CDR2 FQNEAQ (reference sequence). The V end was cut by 5 bases, the J end by 7 bases, with 7 bases between. This CDR3 comprises 11 residues. CDR3 sequence (DNA): TGTGCCAGCAGCCCTCAGAATACGCAGTATTTT. Translated: CASSPQNTQYF.

This clone has a single count. This rearrangement joins TRBV28 to TRBJ2-2; weak D call: TRBD1 (5 bases). The CDR3 sequence is 17 residues long. Germline lookup yields CDR1 MDHEN and CDR2 SYDVKM. V was cut by 6 bases and J by 0 bases, with 17 bases left in between. The CDR3 sequence is CASRPPQGGANTGELFF. In DNA form, the CDR3 reads TGTGCCAGCAGGCCACCTCAGGGTGGCGCGAACACCGGGGAGCTGTTTTTT. Full variable domain (missing parts from reference TRBV28 and TRBJ2-2): DVKVTQSSRYLVKRTGEKVFLECVQDMDHENMFWYRQDPGLGLRLIYFSYDVKMKEKGDIPEGYSVSREKKERFSLILESASTNQTSMYLCASRPPQGGANTGELFFGEGSRLTVL.

V and J are TRBV5-6 and TRBJ2-3; 9 bases align to TRBD2. V trimming: 5 bases; J trimming: 11 bases; junction bases outside the gene matches: 12. The germline V gene encodes CDR1 SGHDT and CDR2 YYEEEE. The CDR3 sequence is 14 residues long. In nucleotides, the CDR3 is TGTGCCAGCAGTCATGGACTAGCGTCTCCTTGGCAGTATTTT. Its translation is CASSHGLASPWQYF.

V gene TRBV6-7 combines with J gene TRBJ2-2; 7 bases match TRBD1. TRBV6-7 falls under the ORF class, with uncertain function. The CDR3 length is 19 residues. V lost 5 bases, J lost 1 base, and 16 bases stayed unmatched. CDR3 protein: CASSQDRDSDLQNTGELFF. The CDR3, as DNA: TGTGCCAGCAGTCAGGACCGGGACAGCGACCTTCAGAACACCGGGGAGCTGTTTTTT.

The J gene is TRBJ2-1, the V gene TRBV5-4, with 10 bases that match TRBD2. CDR3 length: 14 amino acids. The J segment lost 10 bases and the V segment lost 4 bases, leaving 8 bases of the junction unmatched. The germline V gene has CDR1 SGHNT and CDR2 YYREEE (reference sequence). Here the CDR3 reads CASSAHTSGAEQFF. Here the CDR3 DNA reads TGTGCCAGCAGCGCCCACACTAGCGGGGCCGAGCAGTTCTTC.